The clone carrying this T cell receptor (beta chain) was counted a few times. No antigen is known for it. Patients showing uncontrolled infection, other autoimmune disease, pregnancy or lactation were ineligible. Diagnosis rested on symptoms, serum thyroxine and TRAb, thyroid ultrasound, and orbital computed tomography. The authors obtained PBMCs from roughly 10 ml of fresh peripheral blood. V trimming: 8 bases; J trimming: 6 bases; junction bases outside the gene matches: 11. CDR3 size: 15 residues. Germline-derived CDR1 and CDR2 are MNHEY and SMNVEV (reference sequence). The data were obtained in a study of T cells in Graves' hyperthyroidism and ophthalmopathy. RNA transcripts provided the source from which TCR beta CDR3 regions were amplified. HTBI primers drove first-round RT-PCR of the TCR CDR3. TCRdb passed the multiplex PCR reads through MiXCR, listing each CDR3 protein once. The table records 660,000 or so distinct CDR3 sequences, less than 25% of them present only once.

Study observations and caveats: Ophthalmopathy was separated from stable hyperthyroidism by a 13 V-J model.

The sequencing sample was made of blood. This clonotype was sampled from a man aged 30 to 45 with Graves' ophthalmopathy. The chain links TRBV27 to TRBJ2-2; TRBD2 aligns across 8 bases. The CDR3 sequence is CASLGTSGAPGELFF. In nucleotides, the CDR3 is TGTGCCAGCCTCGGAACTAGCGGTGCACCCGGGGAGCTGTTTTTT.